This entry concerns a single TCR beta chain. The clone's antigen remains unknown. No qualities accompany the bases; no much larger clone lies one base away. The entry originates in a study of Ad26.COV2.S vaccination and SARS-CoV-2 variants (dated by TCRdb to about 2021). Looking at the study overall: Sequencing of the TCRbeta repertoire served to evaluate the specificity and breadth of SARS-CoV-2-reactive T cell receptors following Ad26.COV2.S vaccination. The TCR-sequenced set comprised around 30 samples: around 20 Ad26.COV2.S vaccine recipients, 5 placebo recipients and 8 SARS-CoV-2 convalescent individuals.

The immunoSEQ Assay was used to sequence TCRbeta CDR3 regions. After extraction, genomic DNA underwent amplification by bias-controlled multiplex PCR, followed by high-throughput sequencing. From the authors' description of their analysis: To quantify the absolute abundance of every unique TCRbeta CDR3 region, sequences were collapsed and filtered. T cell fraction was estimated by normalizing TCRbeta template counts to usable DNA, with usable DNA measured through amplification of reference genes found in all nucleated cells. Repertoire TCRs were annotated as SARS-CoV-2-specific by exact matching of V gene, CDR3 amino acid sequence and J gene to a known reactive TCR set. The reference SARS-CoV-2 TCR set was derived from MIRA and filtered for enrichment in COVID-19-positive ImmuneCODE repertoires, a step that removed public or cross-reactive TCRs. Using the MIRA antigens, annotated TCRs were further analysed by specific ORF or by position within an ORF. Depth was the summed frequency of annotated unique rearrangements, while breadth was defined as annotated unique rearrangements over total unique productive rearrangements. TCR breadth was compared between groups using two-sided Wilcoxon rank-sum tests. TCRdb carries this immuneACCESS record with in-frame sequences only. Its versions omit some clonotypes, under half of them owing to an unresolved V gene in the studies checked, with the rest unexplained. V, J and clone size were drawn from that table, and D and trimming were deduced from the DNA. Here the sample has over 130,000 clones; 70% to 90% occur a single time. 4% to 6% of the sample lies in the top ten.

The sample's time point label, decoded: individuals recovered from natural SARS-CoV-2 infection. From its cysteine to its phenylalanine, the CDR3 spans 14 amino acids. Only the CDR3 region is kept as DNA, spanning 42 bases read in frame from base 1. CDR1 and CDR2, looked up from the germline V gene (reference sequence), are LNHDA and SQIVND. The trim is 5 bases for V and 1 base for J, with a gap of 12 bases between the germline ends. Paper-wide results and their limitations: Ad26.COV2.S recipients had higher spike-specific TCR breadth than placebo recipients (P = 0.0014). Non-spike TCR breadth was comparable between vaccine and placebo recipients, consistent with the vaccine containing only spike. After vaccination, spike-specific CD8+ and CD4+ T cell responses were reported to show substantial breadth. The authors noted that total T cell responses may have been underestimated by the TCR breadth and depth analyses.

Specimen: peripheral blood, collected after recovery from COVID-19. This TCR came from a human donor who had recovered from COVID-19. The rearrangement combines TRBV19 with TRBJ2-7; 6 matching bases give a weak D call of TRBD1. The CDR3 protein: CASSAGTTSYEQYF. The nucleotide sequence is TGTGCCAGTAGTGCCGGGACAACTTCCTACGAGCAGTACTTC.